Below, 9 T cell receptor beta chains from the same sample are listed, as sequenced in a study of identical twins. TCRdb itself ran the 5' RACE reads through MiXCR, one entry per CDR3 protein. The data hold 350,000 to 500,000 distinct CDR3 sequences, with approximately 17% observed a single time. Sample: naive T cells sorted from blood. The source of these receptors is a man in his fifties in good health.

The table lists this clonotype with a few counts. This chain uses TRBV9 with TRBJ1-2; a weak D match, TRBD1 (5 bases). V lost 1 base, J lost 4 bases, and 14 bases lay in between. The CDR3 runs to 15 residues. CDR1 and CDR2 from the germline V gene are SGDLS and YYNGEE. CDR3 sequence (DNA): TGTGCCAGCAGCGTAACCGGGGCAGAGATCTATGGCTACACCTTC. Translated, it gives CASSVTGAEIYGYTF.

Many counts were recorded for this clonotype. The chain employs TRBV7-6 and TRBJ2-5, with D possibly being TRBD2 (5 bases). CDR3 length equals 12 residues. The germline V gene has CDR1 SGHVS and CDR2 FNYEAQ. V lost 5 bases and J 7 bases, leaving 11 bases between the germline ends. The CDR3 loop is CASSASRGTQYF. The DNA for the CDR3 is TGTGCCAGCAGCGCCAGCCGGGGGACCCAGTACTTC.

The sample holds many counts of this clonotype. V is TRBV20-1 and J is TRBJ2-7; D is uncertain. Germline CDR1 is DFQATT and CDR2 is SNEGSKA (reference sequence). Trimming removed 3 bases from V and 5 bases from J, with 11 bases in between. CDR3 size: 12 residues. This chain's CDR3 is CSASQTRHEQYF. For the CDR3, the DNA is TGCAGTGCTAGCCAGACTCGACACGAGCAGTACTTC.

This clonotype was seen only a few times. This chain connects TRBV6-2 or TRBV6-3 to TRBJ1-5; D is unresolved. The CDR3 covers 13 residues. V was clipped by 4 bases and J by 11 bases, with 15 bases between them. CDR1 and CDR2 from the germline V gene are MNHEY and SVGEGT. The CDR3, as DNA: TGTGCCAGCAGTTCTCCCCTCATGGGATCCCAGCATTTT. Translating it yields CASSSPLMGSQHF.

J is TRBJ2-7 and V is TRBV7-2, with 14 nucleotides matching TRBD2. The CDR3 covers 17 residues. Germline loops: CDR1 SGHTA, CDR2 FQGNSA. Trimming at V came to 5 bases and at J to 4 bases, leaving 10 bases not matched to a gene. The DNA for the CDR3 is TGTGCCAGCAGCGGCGGACTAGCGGGAGGTGGGATGTACGAGCAGTACTTC. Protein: CASSGGLAGGGMYEQYF.

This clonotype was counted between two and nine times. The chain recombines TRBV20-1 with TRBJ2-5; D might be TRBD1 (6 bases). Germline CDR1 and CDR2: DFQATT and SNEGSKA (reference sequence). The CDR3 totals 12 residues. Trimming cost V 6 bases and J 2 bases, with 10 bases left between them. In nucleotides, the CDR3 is TGCAGTGCATGGACAGCACAAGAGACCCAGTACTTC. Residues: CSAWTAQETQYF.

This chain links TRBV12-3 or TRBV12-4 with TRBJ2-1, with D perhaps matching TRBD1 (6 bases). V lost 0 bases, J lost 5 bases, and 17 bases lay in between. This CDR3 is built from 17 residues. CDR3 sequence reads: CASSLAETGRYHNEQFF. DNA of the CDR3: TGTGCCAGCAGTTTAGCAGAAACAGGGAGATACCACAATGAGCAGTTCTTC.

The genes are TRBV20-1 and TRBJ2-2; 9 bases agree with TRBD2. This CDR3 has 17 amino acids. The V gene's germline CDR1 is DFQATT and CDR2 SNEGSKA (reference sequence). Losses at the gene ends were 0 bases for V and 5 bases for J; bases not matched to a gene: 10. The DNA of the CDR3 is TGCAGTGCTAGAGATAGGGTTAGCGGGAGTTGGACCGGGGAGCTGTTTTTT. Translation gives CSARDRVSGSWTGELFF.

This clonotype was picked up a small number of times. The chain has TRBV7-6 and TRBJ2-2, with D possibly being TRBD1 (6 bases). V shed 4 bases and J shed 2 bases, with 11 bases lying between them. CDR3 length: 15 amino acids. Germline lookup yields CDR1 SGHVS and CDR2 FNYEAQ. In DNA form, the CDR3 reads TGTGCCAGCAGCTCCGGGACAAGAAACACCGGGGAGCTGTTTTTT. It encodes CASSSGTRNTGELFF.